This T cell receptor beta chain was captured in a study of vaccination effects on CD4 cells after COVID-19. Germline CDR1 and CDR2: MGHRA and YSYEKL. The CDR3 sequence is 16 residues long. Deletions cut 0 bases from V and 8 bases from J, with 16 bases between. Regarding this clone: Its antigen is undetermined.

Measured with immunoSEQ multiplex PCR; TCRdb has only the in-frame clones, and not every one. The sample lists some 22,000 clones, roughly 70% seen once, with roughly 3.4% in the top ten. ViraFEST assay sequencing came after antigen-specific CD4+ T cells were expanded with viral peptide pools. CD4+ T cells were isolated after 10 days of culture. Testing of the vaccine recipients showed negative nucleocapsid antibodies and no prior SARS-CoV-2 infection. The chain carries TRBV4-1 and TRBJ2-2, with D maybe TRBD2 (7 bases). The TCR originated in a human donor who received a COVID-19 vaccine. The sequencing used CD4+ T cells from PBMCs cultured with SARS-CoV-2 spike peptides, collected before COVID-19 vaccination. The CDR3 loop is CASSQEAGANLGELFF. CDR3 DNA sequence: TGCGCCAGCAGCCAAGAGGCGGGGGCGAATTTAGGGGAGCTGTTTTTT.